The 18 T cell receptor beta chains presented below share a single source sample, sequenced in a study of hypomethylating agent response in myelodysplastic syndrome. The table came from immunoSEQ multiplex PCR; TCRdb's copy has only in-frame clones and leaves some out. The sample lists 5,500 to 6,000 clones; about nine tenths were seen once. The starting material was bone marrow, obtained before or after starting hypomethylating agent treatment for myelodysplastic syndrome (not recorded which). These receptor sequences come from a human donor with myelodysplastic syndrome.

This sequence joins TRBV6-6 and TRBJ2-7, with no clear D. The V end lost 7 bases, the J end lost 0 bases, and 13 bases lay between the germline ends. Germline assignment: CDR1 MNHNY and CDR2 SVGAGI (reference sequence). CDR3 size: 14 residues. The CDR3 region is CASNRAVFSYEQYF. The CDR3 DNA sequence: TGTGCCAGCAACCGCGCTGTGTTCTCCTACGAGCAGTACTTC.

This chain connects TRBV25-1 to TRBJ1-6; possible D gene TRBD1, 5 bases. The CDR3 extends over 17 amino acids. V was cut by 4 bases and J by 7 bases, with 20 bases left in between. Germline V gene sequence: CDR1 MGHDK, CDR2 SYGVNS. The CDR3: CASSGLSRAGRNSPLHF. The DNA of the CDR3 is TGTGCCAGCAGTGGCCTAAGTCGGGCAGGGCGCAATTCACCCCTCCACTTT.

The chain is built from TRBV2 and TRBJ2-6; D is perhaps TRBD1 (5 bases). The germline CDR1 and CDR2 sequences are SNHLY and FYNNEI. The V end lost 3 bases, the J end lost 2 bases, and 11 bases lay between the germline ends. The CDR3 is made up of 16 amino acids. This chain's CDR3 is CASSEGLKAGANVLTF. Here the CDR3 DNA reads TGTGCCAGCAGTGAGGGGCTGAAAGCTGGGGCCAACGTCCTGACTTTC.

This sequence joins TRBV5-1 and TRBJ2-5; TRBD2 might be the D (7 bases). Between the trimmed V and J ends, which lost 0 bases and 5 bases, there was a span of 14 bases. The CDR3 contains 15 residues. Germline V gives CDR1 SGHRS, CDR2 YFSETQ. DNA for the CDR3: TGCGCCAGCAGCTTGGACGGGGGGCGGGAGGAGACCCAGTACTTC. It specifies CASSLDGGREETQYF.

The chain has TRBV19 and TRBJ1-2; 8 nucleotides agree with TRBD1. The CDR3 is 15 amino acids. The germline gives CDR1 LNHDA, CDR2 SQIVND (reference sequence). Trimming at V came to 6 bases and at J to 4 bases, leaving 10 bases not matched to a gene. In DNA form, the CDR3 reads TGTGCCAGTAGCATGGACAGGGAACTAATCTATGGCTACACCTTC. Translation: CASSMDRELIYGYTF.

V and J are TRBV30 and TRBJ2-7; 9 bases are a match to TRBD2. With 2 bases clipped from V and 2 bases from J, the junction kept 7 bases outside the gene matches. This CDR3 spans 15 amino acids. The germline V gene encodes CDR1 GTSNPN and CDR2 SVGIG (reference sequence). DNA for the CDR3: TGTGCCTGGAGTCGGGGTCAGCGGGGGGCCTACGAGCAGTACGTC. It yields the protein CAWSRGQRGAYEQYV.

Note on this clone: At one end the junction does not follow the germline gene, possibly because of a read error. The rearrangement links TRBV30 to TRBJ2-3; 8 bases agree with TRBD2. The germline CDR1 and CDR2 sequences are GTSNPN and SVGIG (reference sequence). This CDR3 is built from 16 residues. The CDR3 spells CAWSSPGGGSTNTQYF. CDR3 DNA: TGTGCCTGGAGTTCGCCGGGCGGGGGGTCCACAAATACGCAGTATTTT.

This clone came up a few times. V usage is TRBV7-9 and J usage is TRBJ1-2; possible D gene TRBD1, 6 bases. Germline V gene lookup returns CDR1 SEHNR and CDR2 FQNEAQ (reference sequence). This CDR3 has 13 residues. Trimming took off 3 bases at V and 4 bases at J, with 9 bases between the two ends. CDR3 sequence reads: CASSLGQSYGYTF. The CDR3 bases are TGTGCCAGCAGCTTGGGACAATCCTATGGCTACACCTTC.

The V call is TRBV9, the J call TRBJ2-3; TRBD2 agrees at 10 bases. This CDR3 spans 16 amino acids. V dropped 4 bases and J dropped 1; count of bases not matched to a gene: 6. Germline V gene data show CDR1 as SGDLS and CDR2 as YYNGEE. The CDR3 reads CASSPTLAGGTDTQYF. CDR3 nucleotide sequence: TGTGCCAGCAGCCCAACGCTAGCGGGGGGCACAGATACGCAGTATTTT. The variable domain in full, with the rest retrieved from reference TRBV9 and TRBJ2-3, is DSGVTQTPKHLITATGQRVTLRCSPRSGDLSVYWYQQSLDQGLQFLIQYYNGEERAKGNILERFSAQQFPDLHSELNLSSLELGDSALYFCASSPTLAGGTDTQYFGPGTRLTVL.

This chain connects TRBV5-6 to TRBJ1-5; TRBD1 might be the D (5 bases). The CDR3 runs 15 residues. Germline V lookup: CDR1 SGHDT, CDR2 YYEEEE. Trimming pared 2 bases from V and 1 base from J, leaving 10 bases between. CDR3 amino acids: CASSFGGRSNQPQHF. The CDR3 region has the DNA TGTGCCAGCAGCTTCGGGGGGAGAAGCAATCAGCCCCAGCATTTT.

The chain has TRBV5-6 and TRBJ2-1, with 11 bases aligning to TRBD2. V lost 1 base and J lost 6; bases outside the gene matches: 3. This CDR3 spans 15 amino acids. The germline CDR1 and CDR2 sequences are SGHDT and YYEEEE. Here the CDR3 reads CASSLRTSGGNEQFF. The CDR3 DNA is TGTGCCAGCAGCTTGAGAACTAGCGGGGGCAATGAGCAGTTCTTC. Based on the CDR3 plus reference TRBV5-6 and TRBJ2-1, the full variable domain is DAGVTQSPTHLIKTRGQQVTLRCSPKSGHDTVSWYQQALGQGPQFIFQYYEEEERQRGNFPDRFSGHQFPNYSSELNVNALLLGDSALYLCASSLRTSGGNEQFFGPGTRLTVL.

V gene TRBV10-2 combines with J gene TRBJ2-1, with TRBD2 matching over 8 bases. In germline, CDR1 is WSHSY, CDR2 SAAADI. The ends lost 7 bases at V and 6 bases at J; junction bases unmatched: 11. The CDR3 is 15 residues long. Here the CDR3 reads CASTMTGRGVNEQFF. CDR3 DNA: TGCGCCAGCACCATGACTGGGCGGGGGGTCAATGAGCAGTTCTTC.

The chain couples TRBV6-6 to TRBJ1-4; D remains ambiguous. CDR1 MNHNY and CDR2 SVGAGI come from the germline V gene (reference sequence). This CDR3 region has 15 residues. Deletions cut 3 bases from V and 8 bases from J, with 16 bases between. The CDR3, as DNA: TGTGCCAGCAGTTATTCAGAGGGTGAGGGAGAAAAACTGTTTTTT. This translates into CASSYSEGEGEKLFF.

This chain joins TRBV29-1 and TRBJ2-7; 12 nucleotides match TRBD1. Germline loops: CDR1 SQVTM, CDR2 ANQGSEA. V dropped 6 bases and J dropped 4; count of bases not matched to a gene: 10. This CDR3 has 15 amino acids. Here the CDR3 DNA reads TGCAGCGTAGCCGGGACAGGGGGCGCAGTATACGAGCAGTACTTC. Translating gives CSVAGTGGAVYEQYF.

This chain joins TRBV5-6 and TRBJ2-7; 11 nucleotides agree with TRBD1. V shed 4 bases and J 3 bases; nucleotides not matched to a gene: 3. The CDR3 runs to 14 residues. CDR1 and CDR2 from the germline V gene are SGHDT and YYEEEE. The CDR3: CASSRGTGGYEQYF. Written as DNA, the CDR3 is TGTGCCAGCAGCCGGGGGACAGGGGGCTACGAGCAGTACTTC.

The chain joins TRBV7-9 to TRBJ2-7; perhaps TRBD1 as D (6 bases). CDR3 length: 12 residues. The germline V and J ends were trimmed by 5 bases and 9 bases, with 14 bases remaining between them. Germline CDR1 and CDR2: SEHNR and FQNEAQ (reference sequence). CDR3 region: CASSPDTGSQYF. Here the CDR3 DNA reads TGTGCCAGCAGCCCAGATACAGGGTCGCAGTACTTC. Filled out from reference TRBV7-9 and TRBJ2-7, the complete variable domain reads DTGVSQNPRHKITKRGQNVTFRCDPISEHNRLYWYRQTLGQGPEFLTYFQNEAQLEKSRLLSDRFSAERPKGSFSTLEIQRTEQGDSAMYLCASSPDTGSQYFGPGTRLTVT.

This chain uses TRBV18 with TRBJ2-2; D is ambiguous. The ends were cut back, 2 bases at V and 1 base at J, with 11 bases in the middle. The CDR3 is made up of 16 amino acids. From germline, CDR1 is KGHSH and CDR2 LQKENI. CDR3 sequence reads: CASSPGLLVNTGELFF. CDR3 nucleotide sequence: TGTGCCAGCTCACCAGGGCTGCTAGTGAACACCGGGGAGCTGTTTTTT.

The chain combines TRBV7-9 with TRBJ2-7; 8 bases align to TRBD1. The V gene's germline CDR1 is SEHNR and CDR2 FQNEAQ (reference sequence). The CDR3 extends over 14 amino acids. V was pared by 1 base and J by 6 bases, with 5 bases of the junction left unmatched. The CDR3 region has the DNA TGTGCCAGCAGCTTAGACGCAGGGGGCAGCGAGCAGTACGTC. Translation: CASSLDAGGSEQYV.